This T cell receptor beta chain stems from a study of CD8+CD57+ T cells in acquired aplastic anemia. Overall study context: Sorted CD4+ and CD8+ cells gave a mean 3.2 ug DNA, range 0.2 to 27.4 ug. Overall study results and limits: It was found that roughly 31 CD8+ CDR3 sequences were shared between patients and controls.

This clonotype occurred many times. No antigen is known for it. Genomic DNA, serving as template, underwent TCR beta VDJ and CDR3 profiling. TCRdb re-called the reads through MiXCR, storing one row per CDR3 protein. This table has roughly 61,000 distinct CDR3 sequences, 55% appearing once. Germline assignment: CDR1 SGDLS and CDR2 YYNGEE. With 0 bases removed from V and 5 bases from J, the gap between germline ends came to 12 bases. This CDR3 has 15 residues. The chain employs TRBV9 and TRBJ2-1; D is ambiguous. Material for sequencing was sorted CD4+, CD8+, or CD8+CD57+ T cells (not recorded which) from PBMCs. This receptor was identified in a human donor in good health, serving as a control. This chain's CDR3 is CASSVAPRENNEQFF. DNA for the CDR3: TGTGCCAGCAGCGTAGCTCCCCGCGAAAACAATGAGCAGTTCTTC. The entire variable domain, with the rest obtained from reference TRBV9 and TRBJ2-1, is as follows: DSGVTQTPKHLITATGQRVTLRCSPRSGDLSVYWYQQSLDQGLQFLIQYYNGEERAKGNILERFSAQQFPDLHSELNLSSLELGDSALYFCASSVAPRENNEQFFGPGTRLTVL.